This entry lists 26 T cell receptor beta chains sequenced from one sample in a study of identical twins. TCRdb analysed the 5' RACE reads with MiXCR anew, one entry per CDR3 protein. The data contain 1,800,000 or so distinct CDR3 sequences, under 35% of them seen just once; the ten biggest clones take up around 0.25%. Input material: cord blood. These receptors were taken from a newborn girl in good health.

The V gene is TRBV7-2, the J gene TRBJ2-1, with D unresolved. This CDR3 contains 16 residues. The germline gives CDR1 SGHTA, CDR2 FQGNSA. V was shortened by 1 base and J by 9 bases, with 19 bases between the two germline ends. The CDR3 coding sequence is TGTGCCAGCAGCTTAGAGTTGGCTATCTCTCACACTGAGCAGTTCTTC. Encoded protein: CASSLELAISHTEQFF. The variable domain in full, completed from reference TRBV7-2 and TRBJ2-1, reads GAGVSQSPSNKVTEKGKDVELRCDPISGHTALYWYRQSLGQGLEFLIYFQGNSAPDKSGLPSDRFSAERTGGSVSTLTIQRTQQEDSAVYLCASSLELAISHTEQFFGPGTRLTVL.

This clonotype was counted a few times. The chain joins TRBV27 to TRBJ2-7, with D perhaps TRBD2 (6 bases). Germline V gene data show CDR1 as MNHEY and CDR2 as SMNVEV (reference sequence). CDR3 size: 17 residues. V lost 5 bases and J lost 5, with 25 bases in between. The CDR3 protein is CASSPWTNLLGPDEQYF. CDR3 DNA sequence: TGTGCCAGCAGTCCGTGGACTAATTTGCTCGGTCCGGACGAGCAGTACTTC.

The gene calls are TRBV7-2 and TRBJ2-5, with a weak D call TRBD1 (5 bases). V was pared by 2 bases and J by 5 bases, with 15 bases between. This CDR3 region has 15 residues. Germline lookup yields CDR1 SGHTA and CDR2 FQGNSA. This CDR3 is CASSLRGREGETQYF. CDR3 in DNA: TGTGCCAGCAGCTTACGAGGCAGGGAAGGGGAGACCCAGTACTTC.

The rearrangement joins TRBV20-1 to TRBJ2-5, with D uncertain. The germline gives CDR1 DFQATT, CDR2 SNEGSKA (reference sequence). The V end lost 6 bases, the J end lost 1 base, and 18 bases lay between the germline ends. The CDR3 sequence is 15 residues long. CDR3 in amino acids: CSAPGLRVGQETQYF. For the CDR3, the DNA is TGCAGTGCACCGGGCCTCCGTGTGGGCCAAGAGACCCAGTACTTC.

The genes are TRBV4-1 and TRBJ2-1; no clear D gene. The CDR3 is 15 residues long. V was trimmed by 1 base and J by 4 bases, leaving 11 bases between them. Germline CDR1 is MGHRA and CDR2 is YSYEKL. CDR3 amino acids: CASSQGVVGYNEQFF. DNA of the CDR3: TGCGCCAGCAGCCAAGGCGTAGTAGGTTACAATGAGCAGTTCTTC.

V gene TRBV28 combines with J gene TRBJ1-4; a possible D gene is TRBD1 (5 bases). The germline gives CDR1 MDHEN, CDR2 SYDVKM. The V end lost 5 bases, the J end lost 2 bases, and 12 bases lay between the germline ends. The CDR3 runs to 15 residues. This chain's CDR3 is CASSRGQGTNEKLFF. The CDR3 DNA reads TGTGCCAGCAGTCGAGGGCAGGGCACTAATGAAAAACTGTTTTTT.

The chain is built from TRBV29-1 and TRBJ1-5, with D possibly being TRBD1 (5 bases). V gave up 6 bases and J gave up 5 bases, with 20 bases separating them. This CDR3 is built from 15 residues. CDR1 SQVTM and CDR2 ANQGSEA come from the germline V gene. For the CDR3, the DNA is TGCAGCGTCTCCGATGCTGGGAGGGGTGATCAGCCCCAGCATTTT. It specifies CSVSDAGRGDQPQHF.

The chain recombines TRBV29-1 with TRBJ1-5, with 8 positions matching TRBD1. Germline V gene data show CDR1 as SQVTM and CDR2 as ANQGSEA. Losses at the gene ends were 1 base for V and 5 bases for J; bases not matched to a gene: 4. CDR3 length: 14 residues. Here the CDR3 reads CSVEVGQGHQPQHF. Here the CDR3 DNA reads TGCAGCGTTGAAGTAGGACAGGGCCATCAGCCCCAGCATTTT. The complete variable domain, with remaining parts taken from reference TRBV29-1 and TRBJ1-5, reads SAVISQKPSRDICQRGTSLTIQCQVDSQVTMMFWYRQQPGQSLTLIATANQGSEATYESGFVIDKFPISRPNLTFSTLTVSNMSPEDSSIYLCSVEVGQGHQPQHFGDGTRLSIL.

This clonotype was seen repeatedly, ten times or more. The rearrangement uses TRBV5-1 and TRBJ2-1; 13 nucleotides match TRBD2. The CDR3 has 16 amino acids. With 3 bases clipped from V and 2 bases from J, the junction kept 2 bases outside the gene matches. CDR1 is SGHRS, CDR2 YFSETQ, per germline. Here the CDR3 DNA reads TGCGCCAGCAGCTCCGGACTAGCGGGAGCCTACAATGAGCAGTTCTTC. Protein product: CASSSGLAGAYNEQFF. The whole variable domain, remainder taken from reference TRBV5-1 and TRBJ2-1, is KAGVTQTPRYLIKTRGQQVTLSCSPISGHRSVSWYQQTPGQGLQFLFEYFSETQRNKGNFPGRFSGRQFSNSRSEMNVSTLELGDSALYLCASSSGLAGAYNEQFFGPGTRLTVL.

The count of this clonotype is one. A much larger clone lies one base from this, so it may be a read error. CDR3 sequence reads: CASSFDNNQESQYF. In nucleotides, the CDR3 is TGCGCCAGCAGCTTTGACAACAACCAAGAGTCCCAGTACTTC. V is TRBV5-1 and J is TRBJ2-5; the D is unclear. CDR3 length: 14 amino acids. Germline V CDR1 and CDR2: SGHRS, YFSETQ.

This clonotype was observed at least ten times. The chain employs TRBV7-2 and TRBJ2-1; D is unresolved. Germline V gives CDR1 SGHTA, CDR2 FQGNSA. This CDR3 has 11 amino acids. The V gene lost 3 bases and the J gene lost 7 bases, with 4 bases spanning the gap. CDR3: CASSFMNEQFF. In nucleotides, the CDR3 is TGTGCCAGCAGCTTTATGAATGAGCAGTTCTTC.

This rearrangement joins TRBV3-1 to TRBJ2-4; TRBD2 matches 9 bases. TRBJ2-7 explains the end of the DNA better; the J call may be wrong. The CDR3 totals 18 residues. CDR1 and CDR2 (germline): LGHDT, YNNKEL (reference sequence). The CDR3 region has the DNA TGTGCCAGCAGCCAAGGAGGCACTAGCGGGCAACGGGGTTACGAGCAGTACTTC. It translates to CASSQGGTSGQRGYEQYF.

The CDR3 region has the DNA TGTGCCAGCAGCTTAAGCAGCAATGGCAATCAGCCCCAGCATTTT. Translated: CASSLSSNGNQPQHF. This chain uses TRBV7-9 with TRBJ1-5, with no clear D. The length of the CDR3 is 15 residues. The germline V gene has CDR1 SEHNR and CDR2 FQNEAQ (reference sequence). V gave up 2 bases and J gave up 2 bases, with 10 bases separating them. The full variable domain, its missing parts supplied by reference TRBV7-9 and TRBJ1-5, is DTGVSQNPRHKITKRGQNVTFRCDPISEHNRLYWYRQTLGQGPEFLTYFQNEAQLEKSRLLSDRFSAERPKGSFSTLEIQRTEQGDSAMYLCASSLSSNGNQPQHFGDGTRLSIL.

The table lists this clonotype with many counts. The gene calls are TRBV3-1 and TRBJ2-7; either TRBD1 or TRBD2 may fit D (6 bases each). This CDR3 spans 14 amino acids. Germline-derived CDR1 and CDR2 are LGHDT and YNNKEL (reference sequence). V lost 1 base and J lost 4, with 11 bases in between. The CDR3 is CASSQVGGDYEQYF. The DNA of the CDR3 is TGTGCCAGCAGCCAAGTCGGGGGCGATTACGAGCAGTACTTC.

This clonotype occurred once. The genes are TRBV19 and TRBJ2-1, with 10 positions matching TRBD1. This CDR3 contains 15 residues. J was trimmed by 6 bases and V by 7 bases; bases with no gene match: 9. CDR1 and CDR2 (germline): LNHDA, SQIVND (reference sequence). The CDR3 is CASKRPGQGRNEQFF. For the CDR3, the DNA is TGTGCCAGTAAGCGACCGGGACAGGGGCGCAATGAGCAGTTCTTC. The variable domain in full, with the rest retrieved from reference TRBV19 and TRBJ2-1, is DGGITQSPKYLFRKEGQNVTLSCEQNLNHDAMYWYRQDPGQGLRLIYYSQIVNDFQKGDIAEGYSVSREKKESFPLTVTSAQKNPTAFYLCASKRPGQGRNEQFFGPGTRLTVL.

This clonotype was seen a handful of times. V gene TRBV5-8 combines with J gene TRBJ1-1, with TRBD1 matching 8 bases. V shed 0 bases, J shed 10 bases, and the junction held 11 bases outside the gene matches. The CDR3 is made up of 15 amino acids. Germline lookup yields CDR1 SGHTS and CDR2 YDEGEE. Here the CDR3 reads CASSLAGQGRMGAFF. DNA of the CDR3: TGTGCCAGCAGCTTGGCCGGACAGGGTCGGATGGGAGCTTTCTTT. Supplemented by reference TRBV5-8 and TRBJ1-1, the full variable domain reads EAGVTQSPTHLIKTRGQQATLRCSPISGHTSVYWYQQALGLGLQFLLWYDEGEERNRGNFPPRFSGRQFPNYSSELNVNALELEDSALYLCASSLAGQGRMGAFFGQGTRLTVV.

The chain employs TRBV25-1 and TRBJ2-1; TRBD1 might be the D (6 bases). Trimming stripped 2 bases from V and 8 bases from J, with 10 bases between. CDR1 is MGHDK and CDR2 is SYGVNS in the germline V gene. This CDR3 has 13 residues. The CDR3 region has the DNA TGTGCCAGCAGTGAACCAGGGGATGATGAGCAGTTCTTC. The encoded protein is CASSEPGDDEQFF.

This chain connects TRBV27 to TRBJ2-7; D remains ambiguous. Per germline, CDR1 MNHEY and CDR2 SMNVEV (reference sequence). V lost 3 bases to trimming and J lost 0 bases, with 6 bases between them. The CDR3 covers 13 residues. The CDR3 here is CASSLQCSYEQYF. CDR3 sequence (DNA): TGTGCCAGCAGTTTGCAGTGCTCCTACGAGCAGTACTTC.

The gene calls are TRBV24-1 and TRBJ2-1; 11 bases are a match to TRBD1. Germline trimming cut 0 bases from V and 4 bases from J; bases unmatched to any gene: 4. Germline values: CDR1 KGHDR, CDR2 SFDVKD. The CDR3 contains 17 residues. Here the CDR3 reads CATSDLRTGGRYNEQFF. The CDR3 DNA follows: TGTGCCACCAGTGATTTGCGGACAGGGGGCAGGTACAATGAGCAGTTCTTC.

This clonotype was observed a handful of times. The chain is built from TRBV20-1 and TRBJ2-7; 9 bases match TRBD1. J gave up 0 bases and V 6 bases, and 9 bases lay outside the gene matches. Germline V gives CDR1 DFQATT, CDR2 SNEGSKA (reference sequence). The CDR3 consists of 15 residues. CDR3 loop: CSAPNRGPYSYEQYF. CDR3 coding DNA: TGCAGTGCGCCGAACAGGGGGCCCTACTCCTACGAGCAGTACTTC.

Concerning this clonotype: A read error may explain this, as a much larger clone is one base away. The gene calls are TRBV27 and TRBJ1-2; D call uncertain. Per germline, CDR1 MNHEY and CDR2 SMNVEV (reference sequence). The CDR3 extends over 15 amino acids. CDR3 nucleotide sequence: TGTGCCAGCAGTTACTCTCCGACTTCTAACCATGGCTACACCTTC. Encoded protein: CASSYSPTSNHGYTF.

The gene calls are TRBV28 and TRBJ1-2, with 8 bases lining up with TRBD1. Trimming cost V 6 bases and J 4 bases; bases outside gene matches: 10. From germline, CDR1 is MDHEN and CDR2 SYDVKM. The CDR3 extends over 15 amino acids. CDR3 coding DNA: TGTGCCAGCAGGGTGGGACAGGCGGAATTCTATGGCTACACCTTC. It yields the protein CASRVGQAEFYGYTF.

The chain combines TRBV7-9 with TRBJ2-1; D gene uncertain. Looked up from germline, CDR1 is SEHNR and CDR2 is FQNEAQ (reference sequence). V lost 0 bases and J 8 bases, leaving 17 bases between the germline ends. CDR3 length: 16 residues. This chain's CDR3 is CASSLALLAIGDEQFF. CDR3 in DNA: TGTGCCAGCAGCTTAGCGCTATTGGCTATTGGGGATGAGCAGTTCTTC.

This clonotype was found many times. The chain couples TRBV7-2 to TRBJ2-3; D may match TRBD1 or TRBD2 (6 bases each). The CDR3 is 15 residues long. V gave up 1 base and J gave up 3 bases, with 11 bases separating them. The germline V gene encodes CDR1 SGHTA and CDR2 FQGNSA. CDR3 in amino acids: CASSLVTGRTDTQYF. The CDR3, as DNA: TGTGCCAGCAGCTTAGTTACAGGGAGGACAGATACGCAGTATTTT.

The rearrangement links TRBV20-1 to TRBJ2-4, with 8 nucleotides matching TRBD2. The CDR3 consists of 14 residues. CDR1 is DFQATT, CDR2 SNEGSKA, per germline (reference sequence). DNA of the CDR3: TGCACCGTAAGGGTCGGGGGGGAATACAATGAGCAGTACTTC. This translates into CTVRVGGEYNEQYF.

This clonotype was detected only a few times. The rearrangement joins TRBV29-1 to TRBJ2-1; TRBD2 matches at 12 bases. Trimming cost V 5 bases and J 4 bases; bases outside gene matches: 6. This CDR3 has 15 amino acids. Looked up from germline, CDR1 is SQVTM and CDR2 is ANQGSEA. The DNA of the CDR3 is TGCAGCGTTTCACGACTAGCGGGAGTATACAATGAGCAGTTCTTC. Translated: CSVSRLAGVYNEQFF.